The clone carrying this T cell receptor (beta chain) was observed at least ten times. The data are from a study of regulatory T cells in long-lasting Graves disease. Sequencing libraries for TCR beta were prepared with iRepertoire HTBI primers and Arm-PCR of CDR3 regions. TCRdb ran MiXCR on the multiplex PCR reads and lists one entry per CDR3 protein. The sample includes hundreds of thousands of distinct CDR3 sequences, about 16% of them seen just once. Described time point: newly diagnosed GD, antithyroid drugs for less than 3 months. Extracted PBMC RNA gave rise to the TCR library. These data also featured in a second study, about T cells in Graves' hyperthyroidism and ophthalmopathy.

The source was peripheral blood mononuclear cells (PBMCs), collected at new diagnosis, from a patient treated with antithyroid drugs. The sequence came from a middle-aged woman with Graves disease.

The CDR3 coding sequence is TGTGCCAGCAGCGTAGAGGGCACTGAAGCTTTCTTT. The encoded protein is CASSVEGTEAFF. The rearrangement joins TRBV9 to TRBJ1-1, with unresolved D. The germline CDR1 and CDR2 sequences are SGDLS and YYNGEE. V gave up 0 bases and J gave up 4 bases, with 4 bases separating them. The CDR3 contains 12 residues.